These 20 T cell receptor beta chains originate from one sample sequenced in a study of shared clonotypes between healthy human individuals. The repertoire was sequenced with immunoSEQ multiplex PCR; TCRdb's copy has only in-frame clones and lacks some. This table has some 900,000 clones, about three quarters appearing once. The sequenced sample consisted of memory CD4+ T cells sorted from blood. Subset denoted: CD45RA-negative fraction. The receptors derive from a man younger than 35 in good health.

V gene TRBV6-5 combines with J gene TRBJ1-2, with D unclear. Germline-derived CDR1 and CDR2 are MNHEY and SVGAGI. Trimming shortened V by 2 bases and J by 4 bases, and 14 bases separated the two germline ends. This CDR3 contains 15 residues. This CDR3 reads CASSYPQDGIYGYTF. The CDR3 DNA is TGTGCCAGCAGTTACCCCCAGGACGGGATCTATGGCTACACCTTC.

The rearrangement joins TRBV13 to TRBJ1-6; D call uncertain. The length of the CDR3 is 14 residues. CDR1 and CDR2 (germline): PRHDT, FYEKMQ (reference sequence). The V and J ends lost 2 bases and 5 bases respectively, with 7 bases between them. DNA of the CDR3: TGTGCCAGCAGCTTAAAGGGTAATAATTCACCCCTCCACTTT. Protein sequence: CASSLKGNNSPLHF.

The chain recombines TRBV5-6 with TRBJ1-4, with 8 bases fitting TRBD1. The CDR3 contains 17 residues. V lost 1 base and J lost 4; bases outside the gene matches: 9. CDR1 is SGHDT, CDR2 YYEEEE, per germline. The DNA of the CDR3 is TGTGCCAGCAGCTTGTTTCGGCAGGACAGGGTTAATGAAAAACTGTTTTTT. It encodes CASSLFRQDRVNEKLFF. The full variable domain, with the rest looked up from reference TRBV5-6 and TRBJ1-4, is DAGVTQSPTHLIKTRGQQVTLRCSPKSGHDTVSWYQQALGQGPQFIFQYYEEEERQRGNFPDRFSGHQFPNYSSELNVNALLLGDSALYLCASSLFRQDRVNEKLFFGSGTQLSVL.

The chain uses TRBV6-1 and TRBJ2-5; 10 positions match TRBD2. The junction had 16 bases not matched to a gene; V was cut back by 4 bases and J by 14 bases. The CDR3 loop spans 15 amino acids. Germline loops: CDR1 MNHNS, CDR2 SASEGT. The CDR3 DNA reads TGTGCCAGCAGTGTGCTGACTAGCGGGCCTCCGGGGCGATACTTC. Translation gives CASSVLTSGPPGRYF.

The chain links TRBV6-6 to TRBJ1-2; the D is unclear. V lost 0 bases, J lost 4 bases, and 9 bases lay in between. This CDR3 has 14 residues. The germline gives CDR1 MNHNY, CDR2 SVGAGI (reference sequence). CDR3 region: CASSYSNEGYGYTF. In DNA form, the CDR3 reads TGTGCCAGCAGTTACTCGAATGAGGGCTATGGCTACACCTTC.

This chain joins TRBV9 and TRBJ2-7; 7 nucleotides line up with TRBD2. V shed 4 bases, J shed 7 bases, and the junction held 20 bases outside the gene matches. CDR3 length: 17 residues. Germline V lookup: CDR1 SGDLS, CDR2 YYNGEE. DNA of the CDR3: TGTGCCAGCAGCCCCCAGCCCGCCTGGCGGGAGTTTAGTGAGCAGTACTTC. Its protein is CASSPQPAWREFSEQYF.

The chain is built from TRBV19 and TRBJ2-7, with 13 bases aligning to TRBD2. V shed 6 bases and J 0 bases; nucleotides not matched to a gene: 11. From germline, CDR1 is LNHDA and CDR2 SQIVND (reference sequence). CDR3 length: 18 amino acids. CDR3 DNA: TGTGCCAGTAGCGAAACGGGACTAGCGGGGTCGAGCTCCTACGAGCAGTACTTC. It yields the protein CASSETGLAGSSSYEQYF. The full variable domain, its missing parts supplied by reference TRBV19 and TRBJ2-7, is DGGITQSPKYLFRKEGQNVTLSCEQNLNHDAMYWYRQDPGQGLRLIYYSQIVNDFQKGDIAEGYSVSREKKESFPLTVTSAQKNPTAFYLCASSETGLAGSSSYEQYFGPGTRLTVT.

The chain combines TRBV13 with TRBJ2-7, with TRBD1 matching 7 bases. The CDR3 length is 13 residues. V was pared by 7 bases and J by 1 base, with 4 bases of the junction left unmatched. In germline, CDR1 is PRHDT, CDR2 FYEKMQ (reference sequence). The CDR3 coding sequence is TGTGCCAGCATCTTGACAGGGTCCTACGAGCAGTACTTC. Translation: CASILTGSYEQYF.

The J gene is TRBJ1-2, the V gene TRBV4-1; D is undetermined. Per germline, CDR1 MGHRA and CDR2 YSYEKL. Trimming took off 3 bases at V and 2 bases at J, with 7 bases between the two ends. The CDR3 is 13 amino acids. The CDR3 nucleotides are TGCGCCAGCAGCCACCCACAAAACTATGGCTACACCTTC. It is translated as CASSHPQNYGYTF.

This chain's CDR3 is CAWSEPGGADTQYF. The DNA for the CDR3 is TGTGCCTGGAGTGAGCCGGGGGGGGCAGATACGCAGTATTTT. This chain uses TRBV30 with TRBJ2-3; 8 bases align to TRBD2. Looked up from germline, CDR1 is GTSNPN and CDR2 is SVGIG (reference sequence). Unmatched junction bases numbered 4, after V lost 1 base and J lost 4 bases. This CDR3 comprises 14 residues.

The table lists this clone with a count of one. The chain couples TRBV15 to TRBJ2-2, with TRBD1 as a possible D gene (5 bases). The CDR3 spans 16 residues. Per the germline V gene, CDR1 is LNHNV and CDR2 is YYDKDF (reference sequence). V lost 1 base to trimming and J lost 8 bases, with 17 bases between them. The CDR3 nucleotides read TGTGCCACCAGCAGAGGTACAGGAGACTCTAGGGGGGAGCTGTTTTTT. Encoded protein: CATSRGTGDSRGELFF.

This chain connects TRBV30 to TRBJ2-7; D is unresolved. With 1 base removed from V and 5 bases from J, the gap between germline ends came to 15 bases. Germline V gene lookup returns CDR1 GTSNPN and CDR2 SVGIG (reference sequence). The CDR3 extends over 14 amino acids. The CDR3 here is CAWSAAGPYDEQYF. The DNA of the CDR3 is TGTGCCTGGAGTGCCGCAGGTCCCTACGACGAGCAGTACTTC. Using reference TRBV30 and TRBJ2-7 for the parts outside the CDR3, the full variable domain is SQTIHQWPATLVQPVGSPLSLECTVEGTSNPNLYWYRQAAGRGLQLLFYSVGIGQISSEVPQNLSASRPQDRQFILSSKKLLLSDSGFYLCAWSAAGPYDEQYFGPGTRLTVT.

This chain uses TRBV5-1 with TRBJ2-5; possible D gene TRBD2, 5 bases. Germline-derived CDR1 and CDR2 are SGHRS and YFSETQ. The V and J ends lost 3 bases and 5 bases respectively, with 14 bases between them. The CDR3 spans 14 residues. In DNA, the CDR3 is TGCGCCAGCAGCTCCCGGACTTCGACGGAGACCCAGTACTTC. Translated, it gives CASSSRTSTETQYF.

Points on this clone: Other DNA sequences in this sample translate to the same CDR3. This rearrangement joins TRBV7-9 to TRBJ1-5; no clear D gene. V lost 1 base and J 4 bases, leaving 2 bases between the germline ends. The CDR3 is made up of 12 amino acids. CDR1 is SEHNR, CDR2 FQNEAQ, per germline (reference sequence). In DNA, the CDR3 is TGTGCCAGCAGCTTAGATAATCAGCCCCAGCATTTT. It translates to CASSLDNQPQHF.

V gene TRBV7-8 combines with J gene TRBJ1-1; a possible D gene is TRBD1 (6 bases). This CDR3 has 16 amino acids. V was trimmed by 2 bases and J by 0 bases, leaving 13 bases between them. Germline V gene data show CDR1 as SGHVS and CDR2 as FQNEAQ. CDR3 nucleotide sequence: TGTGCCAGCAGCTTACCGAACAGGGAAGTGAACACTGAAGCTTTCTTT. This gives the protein CASSLPNREVNTEAFF.

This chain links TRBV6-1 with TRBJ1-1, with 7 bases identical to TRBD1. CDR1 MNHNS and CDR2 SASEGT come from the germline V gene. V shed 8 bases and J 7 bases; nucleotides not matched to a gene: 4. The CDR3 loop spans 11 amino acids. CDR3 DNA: TGTGCCAGCGGTAGGACAGGTGAAGCTTTCTTT. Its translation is CASGRTGEAFF.

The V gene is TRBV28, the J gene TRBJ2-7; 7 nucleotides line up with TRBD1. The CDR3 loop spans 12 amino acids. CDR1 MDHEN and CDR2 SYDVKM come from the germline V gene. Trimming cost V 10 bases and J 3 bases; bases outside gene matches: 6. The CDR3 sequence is CAIRDRGYEQYF. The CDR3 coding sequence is TGTGCCATCCGGGACAGAGGCTACGAGCAGTACTTC.

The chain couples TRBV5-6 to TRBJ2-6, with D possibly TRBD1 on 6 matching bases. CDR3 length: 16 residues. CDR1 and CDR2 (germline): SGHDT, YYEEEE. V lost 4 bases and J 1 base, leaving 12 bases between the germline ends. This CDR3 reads CASSDLTGSGANVLTF. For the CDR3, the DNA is TGTGCCAGCAGCGACTTGACAGGTTCTGGGGCCAACGTCCTGACTTTC. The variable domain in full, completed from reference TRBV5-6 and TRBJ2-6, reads DAGVTQSPTHLIKTRGQQVTLRCSPKSGHDTVSWYQQALGQGPQFIFQYYEEEERQRGNFPDRFSGHQFPNYSSELNVNALLLGDSALYLCASSDLTGSGANVLTFGAGSRLTVL.

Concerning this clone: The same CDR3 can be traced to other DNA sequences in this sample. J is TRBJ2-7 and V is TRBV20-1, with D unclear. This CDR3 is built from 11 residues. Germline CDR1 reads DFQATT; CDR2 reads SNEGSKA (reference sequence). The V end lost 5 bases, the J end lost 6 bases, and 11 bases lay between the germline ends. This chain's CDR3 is CSAGLASEQYF. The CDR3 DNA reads TGCAGTGCTGGCCTGGCCAGCGAGCAGTACTTC.

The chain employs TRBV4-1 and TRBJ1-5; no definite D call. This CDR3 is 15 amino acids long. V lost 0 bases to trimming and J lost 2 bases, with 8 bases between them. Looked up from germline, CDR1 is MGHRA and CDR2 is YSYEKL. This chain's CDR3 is CASSQEEAGNQPQHF. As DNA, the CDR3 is TGCGCCAGCAGCCAAGAGGAGGCAGGCAATCAGCCCCAGCATTTT.